These 9 T cell receptor beta chains share one sample of origin, sequenced in a study of blood T cell repertoires in COVID-19. The assay was immunoSEQ multiplex PCR, and TCRdb's table has in-frame clones only and misses some. The sample includes hundreds of thousands of clones, roughly nine tenths of them seen just once. Sequences were obtained from PBMCs or T cells enriched from blood (not recorded which). These receptor sequences come from a woman aged 60-75 years who had recovered from COVID-19.

The chain links TRBV19 to TRBJ1-5; TRBD1 is a possible D gene (6 bases). V lost 5 bases and J 2 bases, leaving 19 bases between the germline ends. The CDR3 sequence is 17 residues long. In germline, CDR1 is LNHDA, CDR2 SQIVND (reference sequence). Written as DNA, the CDR3 is TGTGCCAGTAGTCGGGACACCGGATCTTTGGGCAATCAGCCCCAGCATTTT. Amino acids: CASSRDTGSLGNQPQHF.

This chain links TRBV10-3 with TRBJ2-3; 8 bases align to TRBD1. The J segment lost 4 bases and the V segment lost 2 bases, leaving 8 bases of the junction unmatched. The CDR3 covers 16 residues. CDR1 is ENHRY and CDR2 is SYGVKD in the germline V gene. CDR3 sequence: CAISEASRGLADTQYF. The CDR3 DNA sequence: TGTGCCATCAGTGAGGCTTCCAGGGGGCTGGCAGATACGCAGTATTTT.

This rearrangement joins TRBV10-1 to TRBJ2-7; D not certain. CDR3 length: 12 residues. Germline CDR1 WNHNN, CDR2 SYGVQD (reference sequence). With 3 bases removed from V and 3 bases from J, the gap between germline ends came to 6 bases. Written as DNA, the CDR3 is TGCGCCAGCAGTGAAGGAGACTACGAGCAGTACGTC. Its protein product is CASSEGDYEQYV.

V usage is TRBV2 and J usage is TRBJ2-2; D gene uncertain. Trimming removed 6 bases from V and 2 bases from J, with 10 bases in between. Germline CDR1 SNHLY, CDR2 FYNNEI. The CDR3 is 14 residues long. CDR3 bases: TGTGCCAGCAGGACCTGGGCCAACACCGGGGAGCTGTTTTTT. Encoded protein: CASRTWANTGELFF.

This clone appeared a single time. The V call is TRBV18, the J call TRBJ2-5; D unclear. Trimming shortened V by 2 bases and J by 0 bases, and 7 bases separated the two germline ends. Per germline, CDR1 KGHSH and CDR2 LQKENI. The CDR3 loop spans 14 amino acids. The CDR3 sequence: CASSPDDYQETQYF. The CDR3 DNA sequence: TGTGCCAGCTCACCAGACGACTACCAAGAGACCCAGTACTTC.

The CDR3 protein is CATSDQGGAGGNIQYF. CDR3 bases: TGTGCCACCAGTGACCAGGGGGGTGCGGGGGGAAACATTCAGTACTTC. The chain couples TRBV24-1 to TRBJ2-4; possible D gene TRBD2, 8 bases. Germline-derived CDR1 and CDR2 are KGHDR and SFDVKD. V was pared by 4 bases and J by 6 bases, with 18 bases between. CDR3 size: 16 residues.

The V and J genes are TRBV7-8 and TRBJ1-5, with D perhaps TRBD1 (6 bases). Trimming shortened V by 1 base and J by 5 bases, and 9 bases separated the two germline ends. Per germline, CDR1 SGHVS and CDR2 FQNEAQ. The CDR3 is 14 residues long. This chain's CDR3 is CASSLDGGHQPQHF. As DNA, the CDR3 is TGTGCCAGCAGCTTAGACGGGGGGCATCAGCCCCAGCATTTT.

In DNA form, the CDR3 reads TGTGCCATCAGTACTCAGGGAGGGTTTAACTATGGCTACACCTTC. Translated: CAISTQGGFNYGYTF. The rearrangement joins TRBV10-3 to TRBJ1-2, with TRBD1 as a possible D gene (5 bases). CDR3 length: 15 amino acids. V was trimmed by 5 bases and J by 1 base, leaving 14 bases between them. Germline-derived CDR1 and CDR2 are ENHRY and SYGVKD.

The V gene is TRBV25-1, the J gene TRBJ1-5, with TRBD1 matching over 7 bases. This CDR3 has 16 residues. CDR1 is MGHDK and CDR2 is SYGVNS in the germline V gene. After removal of 6 bases from V and 8 bases from J, the junction contained 16 bases not matched to a gene. In DNA form, the CDR3 reads TGTGCCAGCAGCGTGAAGGGGGCTAGGGTGAGCAAGCCCCAGCATTTT. Encoded protein: CASSVKGARVSKPQHF.